A selection of T cell receptor beta chains follows, all from one sample in a study of blood T cell repertoires in COVID-19. This table comes from immunoSEQ multiplex PCR, and its TCRdb copy is limited to in-frame clones, with some not included. Of some 110,000 clones listed, around 84% are singletons. The specimen was peripheral blood. All receptors come from a man in his forties with acute or convalescent COVID-19. Both conserved end residues are part of each CDR3. The D gene is left open where the match is weak. Clone size is shown for a subset of rows, as once, few, many or a class of expanded clone.

v_gene	j_gene	d_gene	abundance	CDR3nt	CDR3aa
TRBV6-2/TRBV6-3	TRBJ1-1	TRBD1	-	TGTGCCAGCAGTCCCTTCCCAGGGGGGAGGACTGAAGCTTTCTTT	CASSPFPGGRTEAFF
TRBV11-2	TRBJ2-7	TRBD2	few	TGTGCCAGCAGCTTAGGTCCAGCGGGAGGGGTAACCTACGAGCAGTACTTC	CASSLGPAGGVTYEQYF
TRBV5-6	TRBJ2-7	-	-	TGTGCCAGCAGCTTGTGGCAGAACTACGAGCAGTACTTC	CASSLWQNYEQYF
TRBV7-9	TRBJ2-1	-	few	TGTGCCAGCAGCTTTGGCGGGGCTAGGGACAATGAGCAGTTCTTC	CASSFGGARDNEQFF
TRBV27	TRBJ2-5	TRBD1	-	TGTGCCAGCGGACAGGGCCGGAGGGAGACCCAGTACTTC	CASGQGRRETQYF
TRBV5-6	TRBJ2-1	-	-	TGTGCCAGCAGCTTACAGGGTCCTGAGCAGTTCTTC	CASSLQGPEQFF
TRBV28	TRBJ1-3	TRBD1	-	TGTGCCAGCACCGCTATCGGGACAGTCTCTGGAAACACCATATATTTT	CASTAIGTVSGNTIYF
TRBV5-6	TRBJ1-5	TRBD1	-	TGTGCCAGCAGCTACGGGACAGTCAATCAGCCCCAGCATTTT	CASSYGTVNQPQHF
TRBV30	TRBJ2-5	TRBD1	-	TGTGCCTGGAGTGCGGGACAGCCGGGGACCCAGTACTTC	CAWSAGQPGTQYF
TRBV27	TRBJ2-1	TRBD2	-	TGTGCCAGCAGTCATAGCGGGAGCTCCTACAATGAGCAGTTCTTC	CASSHSGSSYNEQFF
TRBV11-1	TRBJ1-2	TRBD1	-	TGTGCCAGCAGCTCGTTACAGGGGAATGGCTACACCTTC	CASSSLQGNGYTF
TRBV7-8	TRBJ1-4	-	once	TGTGCCAGCAGCTTATTTCCCGTAGGAGCTAATGAAAAACTGTTTTTT	CASSLFPVGANEKLFF
TRBV5-4	TRBJ2-5	TRBD1	once	TGTGCCAGCAGCCCAGACAGGGTCGAAGAGACCCAGTACTTC	CASSPDRVEETQYF
TRBV6-5	TRBJ2-2	TRBD1	-	TGTGCCAGCAGTTACCGGACAGGGGGTATCTCCGGGGAGCTGTTTTTT	CASSYRTGGISGELFF
TRBV7-9	TRBJ2-3	TRBD2	-	TGTGCCAGCAGCGGGTCGGCTAGCGGGAGTGCAGATACGCAGTATTTT	CASSGSASGSADTQYF
TRBV28	TRBJ1-4	-	-	TGTGCCAGCAGTTTAGAACTCGGACAGACCGCGCGTTTT	CASSLELGQTARF
TRBV5-1	TRBJ2-7	TRBD2	-	TGCGCCAGCAGCGGTAGCGGGAGCTCCTACGAGCAGTACTTC	CASSGSGSSYEQYF
TRBV2	TRBJ2-4	TRBD2	-	TGTGCCAGCAGTGAAGCACCACTAGCGGGACTAGCCAAAAACATTCAGTACTTC	CASSEAPLAGLAKNIQYF
TRBV4-3	TRBJ2-7	TRBD2	once	TGCGCCAGCAGCCAGGGTCCAAGCGGGGGGGCGGTCGAGCAGTACTTC	CASSQGPSGGAVEQYF
TRBV29-1	TRBJ2-7	TRBD2	-	TGCAGCGTTGGTCGGACTAGCGGTCCGGGACCCGACGAGCAGTACTTC	CSVGRTSGPGPDEQYF
TRBV7-6	TRBJ1-6	TRBD1	-	TGTGCCAGCAGCCCATTTACAGGGGGAGTTTCACCCCTCCACTTT	CASSPFTGGVSPLHF
TRBV6-1	TRBJ2-3	-	-	TGTGCCAGCAGTGTCCTGACAGGAGTCTACGACGATACGCAGTATTTT	CASSVLTGVYDDTQYF
TRBV29-1	TRBJ2-1	-	-	TGCAGCGTTGAGGGCCTAAAAGGCTCCTACAATGAGCAGTTCTTC	CSVEGLKGSYNEQFF
TRBV28	TRBJ1-1	-	-	TGTGCCAGCAGTTTCGGGGATCTGAACACTGAAGCTTTCTTT	CASSFGDLNTEAFF
TRBV19	TRBJ1-1	-	-	TGTGCCAGCCGGCCCTTGTTCGGGACACTAACTCACACTGAAGCTTTCTTT	CASRPLFGTLTHTEAFF
TRBV12-5	TRBJ2-1	-	-	TGTGCTAGTGGTCGGAACGGGGGGCTTGGCGATGAGCAGTTCTTC	CASGRNGGLGDEQFF
TRBV3-1/TRBV3-2	TRBJ2-3	TRBD2	-	TGTGCCAGCAGCCAAGGCGTCCTAGCGGGAGGGCCCTCAGATACGCAGTATTTT	CASSQGVLAGGPSDTQYF
TRBV5-6	TRBJ2-5	TRBD2	once	TGTGCCAGCAGCTTCAGACGACTAGCGGGAGGGCCTTTAGAGACCCAGTACTTC	CASSFRRLAGGPLETQYF
TRBV7-2	TRBJ1-2	TRBD1	-	TGTGCCAGCAGCCTTTCAGGGGGGAAAAACTATGGCTACACCTTC	CASSLSGGKNYGYTF
TRBV5-4	TRBJ2-3	-	-	TGTGCCAGCAGCTTGGCGGGGATCAAGCGTGATACGCAGTATTTT	CASSLAGIKRDTQYF
TRBV27	TRBJ2-7	-	-	TGTGCCAGCAGTTATAGCGGGACAGTTGTTTCCTACGAGCAGTACTTC	CASSYSGTVVSYEQYF
TRBV11-2	TRBJ2-7	TRBD2	-	TGTGCCAGCAGCAAGGGACTAGCGGTCCCGAGGGAGCAGTACTTC	CASSKGLAVPREQYF
TRBV13	TRBJ2-1	TRBD2	once	TGTGCCAGCAGGATGGGACTAGCCTACAATGAGCAGTTCTTC	CASRMGLAYNEQFF
TRBV5-1	TRBJ2-7	-	-	TGCGCCAGCAGCTTGCTATCTGGACAGCCTTACGAGCAGTACTTC	CASSLLSGQPYEQYF
TRBV2	TRBJ2-7	-	-	TGTGCCAGCAGTGCGAGGGTGGAAAGCTACGAGCAGTACTTC	CASSARVESYEQYF
TRBV29-1	TRBJ2-3	-	few	TGCAGCGTTCCCACTCGACTAGAGAGCACAGATACGCAGTATTTT	CSVPTRLESTDTQYF
TRBV27	TRBJ2-7	-	-	TGTGCCAGCAGTTTATCTGCCCCGGTATCCGTCCACTACGAGCAGTACTTC	CASSLSAPVSVHYEQYF
TRBV12-1	TRBJ1-3	-	-	TGTGCCAGCAGCCGAGACAGGGAGGGAAACACCATATATTTT	CASSRDREGNTIYF
TRBV19	TRBJ1-5	-	-	TGTGCCAGCACCCCCACCGGGGTTAGCAATCAGCCCCAGCATTTT	CASTPTGVSNQPQHF
TRBV5-8	TRBJ2-2	-	many	TGTGCCAGCAAGAGAGCGGAGGCCGGGGAGCTGTTTTTT	CASKRAEAGELFF
TRBV6-5	TRBJ1-5	-	-	TGTGCCAGCAGGGCAGGCCCTAATCAGCCCCAGCATTTT	CASRAGPNQPQHF
TRBV19	TRBJ1-1	-	-	TGTGCCAGTAGTACACTACCTCGGAACACTGAAGCTTTCTTT	CASSTLPRNTEAFF
TRBV5-1	TRBJ2-1	-	-	TGCGCCAGCAGCTTGGTGGGGCTCTCCTACAATGAGCAGTTCTTC	CASSLVGLSYNEQFF
TRBV27	TRBJ1-6	-	-	TGTGCCAGCCGGGAGGGCTGGTATAATTCACCCCTCCACTTT	CASREGWYNSPLHF
TRBV12-3/TRBV12-4	TRBJ1-6	TRBD1	-	TGTGCCAGCAGGGGACAGGGTTATTCACCCCTCCACTTT	CASRGQGYSPLHF
TRBV28	TRBJ2-7	-	few	TGTGCCAGCAGTTGGGGGCGTAGTGACGAGCAGTACTTC	CASSWGRSDEQYF
TRBV19	TRBJ1-5	-	-	TGTGCCAGTAGCTTGACGGGGGTAGGGCAGCCCCAGCATTTT	CASSLTGVGQPQHF
TRBV4-1	TRBJ2-3	TRBD2	once	TGCGCCAGCAGCTCTCTAGCGGGAGGGCCTTCAGATACGCAGTATTTT	CASSSLAGGPSDTQYF
TRBV7-2	TRBJ1-5	-	-	TGTGCCAGCAGCTTAGGGGGGAGGGGAGGCAGCAATCAGCCCCAGCATTTT	CASSLGGRGGSNQPQHF
TRBV6-5	TRBJ1-6	-	-	TGTGCCAGCAGCGAGGGTTCACCCCTCCACTTT	CASSEGSPLHF
TRBV19	TRBJ1-2	-	-	TGTGCCAGTAGAAGGACAGTGAACTATGGCTACACCTTC	CASRRTVNYGYTF
TRBV21-1	TRBJ2-7	-	once	TGTGCCAGCAGCAAAGGAGGGGGTGGGCCCTACGAGCAGTACTTC	CASSKGGGGPYEQYF
TRBV2	TRBJ1-6	-	-	TGTGCCAGCAGTGACAGGGGTGGATCACCCCTCCACTTT	CASSDRGGSPLHF
TRBV25-1	TRBJ1-4	TRBD1	-	TGTGCCAGTCGACAGGGGGCTAATGAAAAACTGTTTTTT	CASRQGANEKLFF
TRBV6-2/TRBV6-3	TRBJ2-4	-	-	TGTGCCAGCAGTTATTGGACAGATCTAGCCAAAAACATTCAGTACTTC	CASSYWTDLAKNIQYF
TRBV7-2	TRBJ1-4	TRBD1	-	TGTGCCAGCAGCGGGACAGGGGGCCAAAATGAAAAACTGTTTTTT	CASSGTGGQNEKLFF
TRBV4-3	TRBJ2-3	-	-	TGCGCCAGCAGCCATTCGGCCCGGACTCGACGGCAGTATTTT	CASSHSARTRRQYF